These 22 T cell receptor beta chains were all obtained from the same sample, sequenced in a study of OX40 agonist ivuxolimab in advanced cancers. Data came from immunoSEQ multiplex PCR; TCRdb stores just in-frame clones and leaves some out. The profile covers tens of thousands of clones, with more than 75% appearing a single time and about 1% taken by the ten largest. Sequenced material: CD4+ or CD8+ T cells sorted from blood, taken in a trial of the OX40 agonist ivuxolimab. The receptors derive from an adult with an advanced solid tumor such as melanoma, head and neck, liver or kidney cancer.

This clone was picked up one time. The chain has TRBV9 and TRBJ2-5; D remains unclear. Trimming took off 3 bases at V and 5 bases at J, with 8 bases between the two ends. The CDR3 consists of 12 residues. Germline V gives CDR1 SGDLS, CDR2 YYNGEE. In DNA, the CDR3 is TGTGCCAGCAGCGGAGTATCGGAGACCCAGTACTTC. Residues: CASSGVSETQYF.

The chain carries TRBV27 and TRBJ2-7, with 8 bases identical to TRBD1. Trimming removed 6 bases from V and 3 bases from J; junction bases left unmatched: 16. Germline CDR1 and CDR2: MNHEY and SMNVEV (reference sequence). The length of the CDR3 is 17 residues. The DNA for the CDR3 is TGTGCCAGCAGAAAGCTAATTTCCGGGACAGGAAACTACGAGCAGTACTTC. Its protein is CASRKLISGTGNYEQYF.

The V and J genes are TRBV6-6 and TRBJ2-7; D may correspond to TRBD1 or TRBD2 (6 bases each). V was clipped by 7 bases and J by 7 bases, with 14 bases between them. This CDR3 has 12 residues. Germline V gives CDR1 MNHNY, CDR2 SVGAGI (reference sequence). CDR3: CASTTGALEQYF. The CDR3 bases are TGTGCCAGCACCACGGGGGCCCTAGAGCAGTACTTC.

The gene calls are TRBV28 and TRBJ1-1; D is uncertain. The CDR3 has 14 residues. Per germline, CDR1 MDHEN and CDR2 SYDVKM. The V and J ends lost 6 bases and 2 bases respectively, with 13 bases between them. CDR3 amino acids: CASRSWSENTEAFF. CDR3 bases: TGTGCCAGCAGGTCTTGGTCAGAAAACACTGAAGCTTTCTTT.

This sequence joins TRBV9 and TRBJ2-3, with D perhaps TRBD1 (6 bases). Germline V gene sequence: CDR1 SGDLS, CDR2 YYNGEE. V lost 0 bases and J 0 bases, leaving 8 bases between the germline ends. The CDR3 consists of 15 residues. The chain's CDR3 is CASSVVGGSTDTQYF. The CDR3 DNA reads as TGTGCCAGCAGCGTAGTAGGGGGAAGCACAGATACGCAGTATTTT.

CDR3 in DNA: TGTGCCAGCAGCCGCGGAAGGGGCGGTTCCTCAGATACGCAGTATTTT. Encoded protein: CASSRGRGGSSDTQYF. The chain joins TRBV7-2 to TRBJ2-3; D is perhaps TRBD1 (5 bases). Trimming cost V 5 bases and J 4 bases, with 19 bases left between them. The CDR3 has 16 residues. Per germline, CDR1 SGHTA and CDR2 FQGNSA.

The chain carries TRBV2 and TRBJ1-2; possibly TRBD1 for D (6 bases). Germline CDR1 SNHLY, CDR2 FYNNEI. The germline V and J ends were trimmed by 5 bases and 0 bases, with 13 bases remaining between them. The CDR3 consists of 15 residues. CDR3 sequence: CASSRQGTSNYGYTF. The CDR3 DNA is TGTGCCAGCAGTCGCCAGGGGACCTCTAACTATGGCTACACCTTC.

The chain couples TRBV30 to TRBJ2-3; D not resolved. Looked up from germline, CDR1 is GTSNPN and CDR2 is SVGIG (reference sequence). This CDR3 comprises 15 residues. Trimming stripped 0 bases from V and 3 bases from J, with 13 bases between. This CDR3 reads CAWSVSGTSTDTQYF. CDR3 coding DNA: TGTGCCTGGAGTGTGTCAGGAACCTCTACAGATACGCAGTATTTT.

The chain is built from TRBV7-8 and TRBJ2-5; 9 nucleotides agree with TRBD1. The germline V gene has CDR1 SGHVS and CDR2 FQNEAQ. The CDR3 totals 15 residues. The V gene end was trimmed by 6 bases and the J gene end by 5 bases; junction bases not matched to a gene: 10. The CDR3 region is CASRPNRGRWETQYF. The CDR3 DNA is TGTGCCAGCAGACCAAACAGGGGGCGCTGGGAGACCCAGTACTTC.

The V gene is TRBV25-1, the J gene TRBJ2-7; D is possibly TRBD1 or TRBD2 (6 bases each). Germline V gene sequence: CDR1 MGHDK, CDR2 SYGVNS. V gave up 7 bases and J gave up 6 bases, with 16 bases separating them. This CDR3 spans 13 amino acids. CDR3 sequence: CASNGQPGVEQYF. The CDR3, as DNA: TGTGCCAGCAATGGACAGCCGGGGGTCGAGCAGTACTTC.

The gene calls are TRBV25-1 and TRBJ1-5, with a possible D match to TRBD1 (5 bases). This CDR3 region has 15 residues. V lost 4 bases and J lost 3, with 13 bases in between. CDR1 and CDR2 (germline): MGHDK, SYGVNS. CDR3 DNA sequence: TGTGCCAGCAGTGCTCCGGGGACCATCAATCAGCCCCAGCATTTT. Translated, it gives CASSAPGTINQPQHF.

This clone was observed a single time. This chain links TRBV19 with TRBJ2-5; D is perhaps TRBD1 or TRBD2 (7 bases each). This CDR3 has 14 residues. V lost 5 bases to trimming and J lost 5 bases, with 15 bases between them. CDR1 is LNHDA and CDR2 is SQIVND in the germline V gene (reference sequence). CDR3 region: CASSVQGRGETQYF. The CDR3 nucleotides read TGTGCCAGTAGTGTACAGGGGCGGGGGGAGACCCAGTACTTC.

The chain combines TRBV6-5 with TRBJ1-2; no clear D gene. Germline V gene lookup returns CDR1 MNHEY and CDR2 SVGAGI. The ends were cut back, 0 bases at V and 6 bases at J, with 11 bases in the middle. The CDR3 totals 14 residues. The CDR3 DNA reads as TGTGCCAGCAGTTACTCGGGCAGCTCAAATGGCTACACCTTC. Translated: CASSYSGSSNGYTF.

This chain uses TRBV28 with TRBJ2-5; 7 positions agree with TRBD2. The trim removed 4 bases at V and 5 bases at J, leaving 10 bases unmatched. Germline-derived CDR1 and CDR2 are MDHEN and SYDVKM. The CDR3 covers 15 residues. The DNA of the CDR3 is TGTGCCAGCAGTTCCCCTAGCGCCGGGGGGGAGACCCAGTACTTC. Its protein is CASSSPSAGGETQYF.

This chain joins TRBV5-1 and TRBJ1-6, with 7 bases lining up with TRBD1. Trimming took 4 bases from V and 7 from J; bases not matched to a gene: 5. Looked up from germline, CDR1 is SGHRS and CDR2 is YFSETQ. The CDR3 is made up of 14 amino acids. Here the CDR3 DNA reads TGCGCCAGCAGCCCAGGGGGGGAAAATTCACCCCTCCACTTT. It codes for CASSPGGENSPLHF.

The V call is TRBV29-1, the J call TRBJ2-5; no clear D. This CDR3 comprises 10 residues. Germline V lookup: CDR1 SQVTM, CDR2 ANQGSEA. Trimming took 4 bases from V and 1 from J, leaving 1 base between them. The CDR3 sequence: CSVGQETQYF. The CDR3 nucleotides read TGCAGCGTTGGCCAAGAGACCCAGTACTTC.

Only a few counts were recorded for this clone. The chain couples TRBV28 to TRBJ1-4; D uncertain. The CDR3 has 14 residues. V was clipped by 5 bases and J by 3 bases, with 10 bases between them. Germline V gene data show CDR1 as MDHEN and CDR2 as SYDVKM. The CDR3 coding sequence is TGTGCCAGCAGTGCTATGGATTCTAATGAAAAACTGTTTTTT. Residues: CASSAMDSNEKLFF.

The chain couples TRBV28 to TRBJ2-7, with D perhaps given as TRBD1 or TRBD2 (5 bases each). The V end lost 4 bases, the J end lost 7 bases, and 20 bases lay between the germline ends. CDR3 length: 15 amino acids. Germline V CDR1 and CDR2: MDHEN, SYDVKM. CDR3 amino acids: CASSSPRDPRREQYF. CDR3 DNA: TGTGCCAGCAGTTCGCCCCGGGACCCAAGAAGGGAGCAGTACTTC.

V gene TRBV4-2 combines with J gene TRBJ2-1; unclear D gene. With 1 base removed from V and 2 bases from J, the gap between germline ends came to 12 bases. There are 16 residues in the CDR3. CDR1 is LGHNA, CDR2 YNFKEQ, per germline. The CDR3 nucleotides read TGTGCCAGCAGCCAAGTGTCGTCTAGTCCCTACAATGAGCAGTTCTTC. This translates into CASSQVSSSPYNEQFF.

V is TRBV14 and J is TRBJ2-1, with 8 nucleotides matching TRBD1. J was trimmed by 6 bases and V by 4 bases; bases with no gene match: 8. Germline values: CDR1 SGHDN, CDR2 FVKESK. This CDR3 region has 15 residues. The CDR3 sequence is CASSLSRGTGNEQFF. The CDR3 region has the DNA TGTGCCAGCAGCCTAAGCAGGGGGACAGGCAATGAGCAGTTCTTC.

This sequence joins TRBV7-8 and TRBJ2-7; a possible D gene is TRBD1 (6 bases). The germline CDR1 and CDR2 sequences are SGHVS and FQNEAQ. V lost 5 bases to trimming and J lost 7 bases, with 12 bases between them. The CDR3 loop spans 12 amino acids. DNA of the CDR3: TGTGCCAGCAGCGGTAACAGGGCTGAGCAGTACTTC. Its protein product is CASSGNRAEQYF.

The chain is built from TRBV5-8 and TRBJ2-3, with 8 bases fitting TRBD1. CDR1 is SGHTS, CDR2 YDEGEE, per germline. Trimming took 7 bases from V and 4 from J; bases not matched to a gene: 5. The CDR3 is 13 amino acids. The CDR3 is CASGRTGPDTQYF. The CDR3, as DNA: TGTGCCAGCGGCAGGACAGGGCCAGATACGCAGTATTTT.